This entry features one TCR beta chain sequence. Its antigen is not known. The data originate from a study of CD8+CD57+ T cells in acquired aplastic anemia. Study-level findings and limits: Both patients and controls carried the same twenty-nine CD8+ CDR3 sequences.

This CDR3 comprises 14 residues. V lost 8 bases and J lost 4, with 14 bases in between. CDR1 is SEHNR, CDR2 FQNEAQ, per germline (reference sequence). Genomic DNA templated the TCR beta VDJ and CDR3 profiling. In TCRdb, the reads were re-called with MiXCR into one record per CDR3 protein. The profile shows hundreds of thousands of distinct CDR3 sequences, around 60% of them singletons. The sample comprised sorted CD4+, CD8+, or CD8+CD57+ T cells (not recorded which) from PBMCs. The receptor was derived from a human donor with severe aplastic anemia or a healthy control (not recorded which). V and J are TRBV7-9 and TRBJ2-2, with D uncertain. As DNA, the CDR3 is TGTGCCAGCGTTGCGCCTAGGAGCACCGGGGAGCTGTTTTTT. It translates to CASVAPRSTGELFF.